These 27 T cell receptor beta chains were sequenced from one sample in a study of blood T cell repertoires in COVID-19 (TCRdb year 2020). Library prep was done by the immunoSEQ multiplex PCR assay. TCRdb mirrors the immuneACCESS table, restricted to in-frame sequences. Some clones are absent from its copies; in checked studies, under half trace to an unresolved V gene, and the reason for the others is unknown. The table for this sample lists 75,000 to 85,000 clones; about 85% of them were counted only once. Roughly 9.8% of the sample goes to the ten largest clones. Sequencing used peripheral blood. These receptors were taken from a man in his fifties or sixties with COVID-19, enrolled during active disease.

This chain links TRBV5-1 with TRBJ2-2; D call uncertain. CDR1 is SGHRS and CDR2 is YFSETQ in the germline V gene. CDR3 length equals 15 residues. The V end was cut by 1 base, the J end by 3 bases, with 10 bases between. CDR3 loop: CASSLRDSYTGELFF. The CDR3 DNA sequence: TGCGCCAGCAGCTTGCGAGACTCCTACACCGGGGAGCTGTTTTTT.

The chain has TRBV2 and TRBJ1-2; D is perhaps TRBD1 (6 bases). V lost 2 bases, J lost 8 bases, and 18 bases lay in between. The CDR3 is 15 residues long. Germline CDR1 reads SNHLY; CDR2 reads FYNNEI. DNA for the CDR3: TGTGCCAGCAGTGAAATTATGGGGGGGCAGGGCGGCTACACCTTC. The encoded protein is CASSEIMGGQGGYTF.

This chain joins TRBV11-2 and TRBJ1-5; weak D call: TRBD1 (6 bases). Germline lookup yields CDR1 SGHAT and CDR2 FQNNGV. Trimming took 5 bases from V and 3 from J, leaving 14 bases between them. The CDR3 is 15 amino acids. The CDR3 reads CASSQVGGANQPQHF. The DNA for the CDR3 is TGTGCCAGCAGCCAAGTTGGGGGGGCCAATCAGCCCCAGCATTTT.

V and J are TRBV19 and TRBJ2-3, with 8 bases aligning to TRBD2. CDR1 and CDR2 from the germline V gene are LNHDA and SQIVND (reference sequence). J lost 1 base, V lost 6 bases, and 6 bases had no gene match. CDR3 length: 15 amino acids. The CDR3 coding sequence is TGTGCCAGTAGAACTACTAGCGGCCGCACAGATACGCAGTATTTT. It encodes CASRTTSGRTDTQYF.

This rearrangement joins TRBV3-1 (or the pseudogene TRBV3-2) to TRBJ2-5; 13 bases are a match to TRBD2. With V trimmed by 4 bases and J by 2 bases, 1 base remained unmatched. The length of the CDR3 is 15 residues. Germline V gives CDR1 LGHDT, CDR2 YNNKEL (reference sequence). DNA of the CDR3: TGTGCCAGCAGCCCGGGACTAGCGGGACAAGAGACCCAGTACTTC. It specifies CASSPGLAGQETQYF.

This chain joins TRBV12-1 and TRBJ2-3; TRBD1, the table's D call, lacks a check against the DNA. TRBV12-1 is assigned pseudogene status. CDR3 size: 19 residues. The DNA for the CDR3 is TGTGCCAGCAGCGATGGGACAGGGTTGCCCACGTCCGTCACAGATACGCAGTATTTT. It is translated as CASSDGTGLPTSVTDTQYF.

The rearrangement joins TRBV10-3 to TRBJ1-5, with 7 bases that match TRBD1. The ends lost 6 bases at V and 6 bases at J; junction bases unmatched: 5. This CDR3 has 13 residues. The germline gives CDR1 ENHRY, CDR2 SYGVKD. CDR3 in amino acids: CAIRDRSGQPQHF. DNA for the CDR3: TGTGCCATCAGGGACAGGAGCGGTCAGCCCCAGCATTTT.

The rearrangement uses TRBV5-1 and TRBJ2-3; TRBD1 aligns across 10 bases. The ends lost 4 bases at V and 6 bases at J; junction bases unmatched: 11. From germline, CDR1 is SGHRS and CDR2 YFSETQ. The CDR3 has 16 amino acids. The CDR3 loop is CASSAGQGTEWDTQYF. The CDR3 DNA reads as TGCGCCAGCAGCGCGGGACAGGGGACCGAGTGGGATACGCAGTATTTT.

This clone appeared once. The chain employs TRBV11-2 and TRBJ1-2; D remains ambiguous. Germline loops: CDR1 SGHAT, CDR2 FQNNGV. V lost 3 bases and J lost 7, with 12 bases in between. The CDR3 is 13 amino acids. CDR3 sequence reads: CASSFDQQVGYTF. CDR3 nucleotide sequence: TGTGCCAGCAGCTTTGACCAGCAGGTTGGCTACACCTTC.

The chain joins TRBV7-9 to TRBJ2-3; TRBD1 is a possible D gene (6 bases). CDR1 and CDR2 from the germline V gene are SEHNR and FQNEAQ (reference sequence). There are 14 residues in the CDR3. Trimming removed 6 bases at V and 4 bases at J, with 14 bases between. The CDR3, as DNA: TGTGCCAGCAGGGACACAGGGTATGCAGATACGCAGTATTTT. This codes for CASRDTGYADTQYF.

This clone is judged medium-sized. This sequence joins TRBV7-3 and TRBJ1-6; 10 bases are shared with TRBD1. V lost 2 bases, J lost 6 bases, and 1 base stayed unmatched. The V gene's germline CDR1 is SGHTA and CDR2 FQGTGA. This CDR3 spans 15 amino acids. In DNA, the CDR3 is TGTGCCAGCAGCTTAGGGGACAGGGGTAATTCACCCCTCCACTTT. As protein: CASSLGDRGNSPLHF.

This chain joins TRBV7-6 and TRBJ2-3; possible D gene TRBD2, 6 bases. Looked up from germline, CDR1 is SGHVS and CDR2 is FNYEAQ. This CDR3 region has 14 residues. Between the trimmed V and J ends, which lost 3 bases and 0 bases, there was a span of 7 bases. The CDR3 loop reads CASSLGLSTDTQYF. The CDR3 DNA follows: TGTGCCAGCAGCTTGGGACTTAGCACAGATACGCAGTATTTT.

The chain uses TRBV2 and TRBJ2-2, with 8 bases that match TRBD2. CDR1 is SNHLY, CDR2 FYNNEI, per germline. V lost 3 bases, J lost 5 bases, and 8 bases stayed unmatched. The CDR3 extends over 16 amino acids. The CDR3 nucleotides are TGTGCCAGCAGTGACTTCTCGGGGGGGCAAACCGGGGAGCTGTTTTTT. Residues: CASSDFSGGQTGELFF.

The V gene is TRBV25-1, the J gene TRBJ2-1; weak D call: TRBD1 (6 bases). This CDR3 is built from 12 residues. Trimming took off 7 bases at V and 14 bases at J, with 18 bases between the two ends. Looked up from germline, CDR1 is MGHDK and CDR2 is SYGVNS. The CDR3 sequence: CASNLIRGDEFF. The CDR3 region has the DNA TGTGCCAGCAACCTAATCAGGGGTGACGAGTTCTTC.

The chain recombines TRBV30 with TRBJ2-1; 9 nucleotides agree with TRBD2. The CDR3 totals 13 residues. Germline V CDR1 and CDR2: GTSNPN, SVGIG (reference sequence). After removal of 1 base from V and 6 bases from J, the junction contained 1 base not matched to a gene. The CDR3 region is CAWSAAGGNEQFF. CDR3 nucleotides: TGTGCCTGGAGTGCAGCGGGGGGCAATGAGCAGTTCTTC.

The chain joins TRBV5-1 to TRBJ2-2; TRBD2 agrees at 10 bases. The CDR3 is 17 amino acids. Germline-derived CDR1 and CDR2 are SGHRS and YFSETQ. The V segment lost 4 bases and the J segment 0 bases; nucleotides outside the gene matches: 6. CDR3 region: CASSVLAGATNTGELFF. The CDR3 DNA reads TGCGCCAGCAGCGTGCTAGCGGGGGCTACGAACACCGGGGAGCTGTTTTTT.

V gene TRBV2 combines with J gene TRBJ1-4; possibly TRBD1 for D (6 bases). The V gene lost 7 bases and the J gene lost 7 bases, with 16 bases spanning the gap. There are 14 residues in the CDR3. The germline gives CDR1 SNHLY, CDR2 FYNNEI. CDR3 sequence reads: CASTIQGLGEKLFF. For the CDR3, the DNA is TGTGCCAGCACCATACAGGGTTTGGGTGAAAAACTGTTTTTT.

The CDR3 region has the DNA TGTGCCGGCCATCGCACTAGCGGGAGGGCCGGCGATTCCCCCACAGATACGCAGTATTTT. This codes for CAGHRTSGRAGDSPTDTQYF. The chain uses TRBV21-1 and TRBJ2-3; TRBD2 reflects the table's D call only, with no check against the DNA. TRBV21-1 is reported as a pseudogene. The CDR3 sequence is 20 residues long.

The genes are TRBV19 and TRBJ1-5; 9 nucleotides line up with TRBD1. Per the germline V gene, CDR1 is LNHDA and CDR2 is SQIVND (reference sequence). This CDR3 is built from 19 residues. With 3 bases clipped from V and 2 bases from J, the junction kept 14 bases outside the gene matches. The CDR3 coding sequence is TGTGCCAGTAGTATGGGGGATTTACAGGGGGCTATAGGCAATCAGCCCCAGCATTTT. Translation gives CASSMGDLQGAIGNQPQHF.

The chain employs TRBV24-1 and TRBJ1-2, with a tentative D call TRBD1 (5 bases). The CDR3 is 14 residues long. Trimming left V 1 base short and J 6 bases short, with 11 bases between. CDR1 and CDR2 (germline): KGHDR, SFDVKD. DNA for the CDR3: TGTGCCACCAGTGATTTTGGCAGGGAGGATGGCTACACCTTC. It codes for CATSDFGREDGYTF.

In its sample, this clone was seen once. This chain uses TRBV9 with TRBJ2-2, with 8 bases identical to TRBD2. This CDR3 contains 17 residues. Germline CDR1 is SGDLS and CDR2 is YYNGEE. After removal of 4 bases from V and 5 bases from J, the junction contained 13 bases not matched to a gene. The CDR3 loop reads CASSFQRGRSGTGELFF. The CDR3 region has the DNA TGTGCCAGCAGCTTCCAGCGGGGGAGATCAGGGACCGGGGAGCTGTTTTTT. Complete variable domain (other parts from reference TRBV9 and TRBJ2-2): DSGVTQTPKHLITATGQRVTLRCSPRSGDLSVYWYQQSLDQGLQFLIQYYNGEERAKGNILERFSAQQFPDLHSELNLSSLELGDSALYFCASSFQRGRSGTGELFFGEGSRLTVL.

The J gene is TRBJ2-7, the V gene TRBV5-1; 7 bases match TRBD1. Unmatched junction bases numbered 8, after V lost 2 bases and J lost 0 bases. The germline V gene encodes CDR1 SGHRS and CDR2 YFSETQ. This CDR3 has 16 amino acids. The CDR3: CASSFRRDSISYEQYF. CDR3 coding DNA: TGCGCCAGCAGCTTTCGTCGGGACAGCATCTCCTACGAGCAGTACTTC.

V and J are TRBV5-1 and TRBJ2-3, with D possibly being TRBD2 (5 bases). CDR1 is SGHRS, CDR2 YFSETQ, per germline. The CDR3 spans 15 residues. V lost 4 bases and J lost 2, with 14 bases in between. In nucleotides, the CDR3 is TGCGCCAGCAGCCGGTCCGACGGACTCACAGATACGCAGTATTTT. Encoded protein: CASSRSDGLTDTQYF. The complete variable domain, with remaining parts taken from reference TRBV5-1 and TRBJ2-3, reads KAGVTQTPRYLIKTRGQQVTLSCSPISGHRSVSWYQQTPGQGLQFLFEYFSETQRNKGNFPGRFSGRQFSNSRSEMNVSTLELGDSALYLCASSRSDGLTDTQYFGPGTRLTVL.

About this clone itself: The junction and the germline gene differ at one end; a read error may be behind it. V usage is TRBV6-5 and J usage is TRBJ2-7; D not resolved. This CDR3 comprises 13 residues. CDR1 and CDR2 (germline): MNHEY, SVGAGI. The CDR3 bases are TGTGCCAGCAGCTACTTTAACTCCTACGAGCAGTACTTC. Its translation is CASSYFNSYEQYF.

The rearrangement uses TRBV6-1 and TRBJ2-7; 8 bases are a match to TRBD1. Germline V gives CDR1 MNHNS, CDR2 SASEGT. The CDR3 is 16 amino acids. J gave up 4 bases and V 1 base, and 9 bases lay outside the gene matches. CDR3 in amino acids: CASSEVGGQGPYEQYF. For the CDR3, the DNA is TGTGCCAGCAGTGAAGTAGGCGGACAGGGTCCTTACGAGCAGTACTTC.

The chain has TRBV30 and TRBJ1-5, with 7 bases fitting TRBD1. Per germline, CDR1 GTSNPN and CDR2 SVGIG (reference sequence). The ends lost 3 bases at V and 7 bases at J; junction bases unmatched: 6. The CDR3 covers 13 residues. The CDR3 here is CAWSGTERQPQHF. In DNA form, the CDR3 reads TGTGCCTGGAGCGGGACAGAGAGGCAGCCCCAGCATTTT. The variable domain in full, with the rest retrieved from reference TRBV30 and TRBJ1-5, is SQTIHQWPATLVQPVGSPLSLECTVEGTSNPNLYWYRQAAGRGLQLLFYSVGIGQISSEVPQNLSASRPQDRQFILSSKKLLLSDSGFYLCAWSGTERQPQHFGDGTRLSIL.

The CDR3 region is CVRSRGRGLSYEQYF. The CDR3 DNA sequence: TGTGTCAGAAGCAGAGGCAGGGGGCTCTCCTACGAGCAGTACTTC. J is TRBJ2-7 and V is TRBV7-5; TRBD1 reflects the table's D call only, with no check against the DNA. TRBV7-5 is shown as a pseudogene. This CDR3 has 15 amino acids.